This T cell receptor (beta chain) was retrieved from a study of CD8 T cells in Susac syndrome. This clonotype was observed a few times. The RNA, roughly 0.5 to 1 ug, was put through reverse transcription using random hexamers. TCRdb fed the immunoSEQ multiplex PCR reads into MiXCR, producing one record per CDR3 protein. The repertoire includes approximately 170,000 distinct CDR3 sequences, roughly nine tenths of them detected once, and around 0.087% sits in the top ten. From germline, CDR1 is SGHRS and CDR2 YFSETQ. Trimming pared 0 bases from V and 0 bases from J, leaving 8 bases between. This CDR3 comprises 15 residues.

The sequencing input was CD4+ T cells from PBMCs. The chain has TRBV5-1 and TRBJ2-3; D may correspond to TRBD1 or TRBD2 (5 bases each). The sequence came from a human donor in good health. CDR3 bases: TGCGCCAGCAGCTTGGCCTGGGACAGCACAGATACGCAGTATTTT. It translates to CASSLAWDSTDTQYF.